This entry lists 2 T cell receptor beta chains sequenced from one sample in a study of blood T cells in healthy people across ages. Together with a sample-barcoded 5' primer, a J-beta primer mix was included in a second PCR lasting roughly 6 to 12 cycles. TCRdb ran MiXCR on the 5' RACE reads and lists one entry per CDR3 protein. The repertoire holds 450,000 to 700,000 distinct CDR3 sequences, 25% to 30% seen once, with about 18% in the top ten. Input material: blood. The receptors stem from a woman aged 70-85 years in good health.

This clonotype turned up a few times. This sequence joins TRBV24-1 and TRBJ2-5; 9 bases align to TRBD2. Unmatched junction bases numbered 6, after V lost 4 bases and J lost 4 bases. The CDR3 loop spans 15 amino acids. Germline-derived CDR1 and CDR2 are KGHDR and SFDVKD. CDR3 protein: CATSDPGLARETQYF. The CDR3 DNA reads as TGTGCCACCAGTGACCCGGGACTAGCTCGAGAGACCCAGTACTTC.

The genes are TRBV2 and TRBJ1-5; the match to TRBD1 covers 8 bases. This CDR3 spans 15 amino acids. Unmatched junction bases numbered 4, after V lost 6 bases and J lost 0 bases. Germline CDR1 is SNHLY and CDR2 is FYNNEI. The DNA for the CDR3 is TGTGCCAGCAGAGACAGGGGTTTTAGCAATCAGCCCCAGCATTTT. It is translated as CASRDRGFSNQPQHF.